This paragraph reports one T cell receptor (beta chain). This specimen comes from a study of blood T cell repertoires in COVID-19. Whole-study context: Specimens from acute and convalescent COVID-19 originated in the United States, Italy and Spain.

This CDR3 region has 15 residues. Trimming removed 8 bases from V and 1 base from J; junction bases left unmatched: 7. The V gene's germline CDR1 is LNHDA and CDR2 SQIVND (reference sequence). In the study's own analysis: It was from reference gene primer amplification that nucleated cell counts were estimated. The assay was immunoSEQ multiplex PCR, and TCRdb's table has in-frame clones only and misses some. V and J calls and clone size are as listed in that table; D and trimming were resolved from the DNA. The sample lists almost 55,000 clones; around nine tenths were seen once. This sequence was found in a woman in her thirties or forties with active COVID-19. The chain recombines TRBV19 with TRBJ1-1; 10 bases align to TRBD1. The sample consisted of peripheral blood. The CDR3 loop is CASLRDRGENTEAFF. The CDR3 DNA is TGTGCCAGTCTACGGGACAGGGGAGAGAACACTGAAGCTTTCTTT.